A selection of T cell receptor beta chains follows, all from one sample in a study of monozygotic twins with inflammatory bowel disease. TCRdb derives one entry per CDR3 protein from the 5' RACE reads, leaving out DNA. The data include approximately 380,000 distinct CDR3 sequences; the top ten clones carry around 2.6%. Sequences were obtained from blood. The receptors here all came from a human donor with ulcerative colitis or Crohn's disease, or a healthy co-twin of an affected twin (not recorded which). Both conserved end residues are part of each CDR3.

j_call v_call cdr3_aa
TRBJ2-1 TRBV4-1 CASSQDSIGRTDEQFF
TRBJ2-1 TRBV27 CASRPGPTYNEQFF
TRBJ2-1 TRBV20-1 CSAPEGDFREQFF
TRBJ2-1 TRBV5-1 CASSDGTSHYNEQFF
TRBJ2-7 TRBV7-6 CASSLAFGEGSYEQYF
TRBJ2-7 TRBV7-3 CASSLPPPSEQYF
TRBJ2-7 TRBV11-2 CASSRQRNYEQYF
TRBJ2-1 TRBV6-2/TRBV6-3 CASSPPGPLPYLSSYNEQFF
TRBJ2-2 TRBV7-9 CASSLTGTANTGELFF
TRBJ1-1 TRBV7-2 CASSLESFSEAFF
TRBJ2-7 TRBV5-5 CASSWTDYEQYF
TRBJ1-5 TRBV7-2 CASSYGTGGRPQHF
TRBJ2-3 TRBV6-1 CASSRAGATHTDTQYF
TRBJ1-1 TRBV20-1 CSARGGRGPGTEALF
TRBJ1-3 TRBV20-1 CSARENPISGNTIYF
TRBJ1-2 TRBV20-1 CSARDRRTYYGYTF
TRBJ1-1 TRBV28 CASSSPTENTEAFF
TRBJ2-1 TRBV20-1 CSARSGGASFYNEQFF
TRBJ2-1 TRBV29-1 CSVDGAGLSYNEQFF
TRBJ2-3 TRBV11-2 CASSLGLANAASTDTQYF
TRBJ1-6 TRBV6-5 CASSYWDTRNSPLHF
TRBJ2-2 TRBV12-3/TRBV12-4 CASSFRVTGELFF
TRBJ2-5 TRBV18 CASSPYPGWETQYF
TRBJ2-5 TRBV20-1 CSAPGRAGGPRETQYF
TRBJ2-3 TRBV5-6 CASSLEPTFTDTQYF
TRBJ2-5 TRBV6-2/TRBV6-3 CASSYEGETQYF
TRBJ1-2 TRBV3-1 CASSQRQAINYGYTF
TRBJ2-5 TRBV6-1 CASSRWSDAEETQYF
TRBJ1-1 TRBV5-4 CASSLGDRGYEAFF
TRBJ1-1 TRBV5-1 CASRSGQGENTEAFF
TRBJ1-1 TRBV15 CATSRVVGANTEAFF
TRBJ1-1 TRBV4-2 CASSPGQGVRNTEAFF
TRBJ2-3 TRBV27 CASSPGTGLRTDTQYF
TRBJ2-5 TRBV18 CASSRGDMEHPETQYF
TRBJ1-5 TRBV30 CAWSVMGGNQPQHF
TRBJ2-7 TRBV5-1 CASSLAGGGYEQYF
TRBJ1-6 TRBV4-3 CASSQVGDSPLHF
TRBJ1-6 TRBV7-2 CASSLARGRNSPLHF
TRBJ2-5 TRBV29-1 CCALTGVETQYF
TRBJ2-7 TRBV7-2 CASSLALTRDRGYEQYF
TRBJ2-3 TRBV5-1 CASGENRVDTQYF
TRBJ2-2 TRBV4-3 CASSRQPNSVNTGELFF
TRBJ1-3 TRBV10-3 CAISPLAPGNTIYF
TRBJ2-7 TRBV6-1 CASRPIGGTRGSYEQYF
TRBJ2-5 TRBV12-3/TRBV12-4 CASSAIQGVETQYF
TRBJ2-1 TRBV9 CASSSRIDSEQFF
TRBJ2-7 TRBV7-6 CASSYGLAGGPYEQYF
TRBJ2-3 TRBV4-3 CASSHLRTGGFTDTQYF
TRBJ2-7 TRBV7-3 CASSLNLGPYEQYF
TRBJ2-1 TRBV9 CASSVLAGASGYNEQFF
TRBJ2-3 TRBV7-2 CASSPGLGDTQYF
TRBJ1-5 TRBV12-3/TRBV12-4 CASSRGGNQPQHF
TRBJ1-2 TRBV6-1 CASKRTGANYGYTF
TRBJ1-1 TRBV7-3 CASSLTAGMNTEAFF
TRBJ1-4 TRBV3-1 CASSPTGGQIKLFF
TRBJ2-4 TRBV5-1 CASSLGGSNIQYF
TRBJ1-2 TRBV11-2 CASSSIPDSFYYGYTF